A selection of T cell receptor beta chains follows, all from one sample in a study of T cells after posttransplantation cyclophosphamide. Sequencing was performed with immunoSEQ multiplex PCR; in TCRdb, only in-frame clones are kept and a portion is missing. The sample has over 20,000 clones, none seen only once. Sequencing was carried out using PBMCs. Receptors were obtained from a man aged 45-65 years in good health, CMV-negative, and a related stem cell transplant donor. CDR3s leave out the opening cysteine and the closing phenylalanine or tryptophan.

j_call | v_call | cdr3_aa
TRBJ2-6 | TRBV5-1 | ASSAGTGSSGANVLT
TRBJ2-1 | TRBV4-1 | ASSPGLATYNEQF
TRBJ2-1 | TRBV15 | ATSAGTSGRNEQF
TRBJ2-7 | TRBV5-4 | ASSSGGLARDEQY
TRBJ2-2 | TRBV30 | AWSVPGGWTGELF
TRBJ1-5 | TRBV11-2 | ASSFQGFGQPQH
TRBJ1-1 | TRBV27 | ASSSPRDNLGAF
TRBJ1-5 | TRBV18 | ASSPGQFNQPQH
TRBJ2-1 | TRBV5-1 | ASSLRDYYNEQF
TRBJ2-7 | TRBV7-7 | ASSESGRPHEQY
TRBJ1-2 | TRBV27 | ASRPRPNSSYGYT
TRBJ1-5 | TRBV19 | ASSDRFYSNQPQH
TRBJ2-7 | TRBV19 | ASSMAHSLSTEQY
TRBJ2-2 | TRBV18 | ASSLTGSNTGELF
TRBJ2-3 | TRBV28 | ASSQSAGTLDTQY
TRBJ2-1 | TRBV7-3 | ASSSPGLNNEQF